This T cell receptor (beta chain) was profiled in a study of cytomegalovirus exposure and HLA in healthy donors. Only one count was recorded for this clone. The primer mix had 60 Vbeta and 13 Jbeta primers. The repertoire was sequenced with immunoSEQ multiplex PCR; TCRdb's copy has only in-frame clones and lacks some. The data hold under 150,000 clones, with approximately 70% observed a single time. Sequences were obtained from PBMCs. This clonotype was sampled from a woman aged 40 to 50 in good health and CMV-seronegative.

The CDR3 sequence: CASKIAGGTQETQYF. CDR3 DNA sequence: TGTGCCAGCAAAATCGCAGGGGGAACCCAAGAGACCCAGTACTTC. V is TRBV6-5 and J is TRBJ2-5; 7 nucleotides agree with TRBD1. With 7 bases clipped from V and 1 base from J, the junction kept 9 bases outside the gene matches. The CDR3 loop spans 15 amino acids. Germline CDR1 and CDR2: MNHEY and SVGAGI.